This TCR beta chain was sequenced for a study of cytotoxic CD8 clonotypes in ibrutinib-treated CLL. The CDR3 consists of 15 residues. Germline CDR1 reads SGHNT; CDR2 reads YENEEA. After removal of 2 bases from V and 6 bases from J, the junction contained 9 bases not matched to a gene. Sequencing was performed with immunoSEQ multiplex PCR; in TCRdb, only in-frame clones are kept and a portion is missing. Here the sample spans roughly 220,000 clones, approximately 79% being singletons. The source is a human donor with chronic lymphocytic leukemia. The material sequenced was PBMCs, taken after 12 months of ibrutinib treatment. The genes are TRBV11-3 and TRBJ2-7, with TRBD2 matching over 8 bases. DNA for the CDR3: TGTGCCAGCAGCTTAAGAGTAGCGGGATGGACCGAGCAGTACTTC. Translated, it gives CASSLRVAGWTEQYF.